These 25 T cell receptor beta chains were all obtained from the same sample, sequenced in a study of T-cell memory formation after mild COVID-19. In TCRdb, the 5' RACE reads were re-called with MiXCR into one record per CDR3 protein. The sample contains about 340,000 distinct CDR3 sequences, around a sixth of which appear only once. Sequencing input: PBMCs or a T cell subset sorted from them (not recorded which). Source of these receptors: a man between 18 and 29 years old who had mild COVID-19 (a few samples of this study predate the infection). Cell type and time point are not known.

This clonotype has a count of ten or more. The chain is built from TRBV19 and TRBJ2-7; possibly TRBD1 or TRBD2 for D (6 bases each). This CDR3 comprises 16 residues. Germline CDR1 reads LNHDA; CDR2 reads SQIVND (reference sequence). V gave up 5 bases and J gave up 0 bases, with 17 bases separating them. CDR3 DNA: TGTGCCAGTAGTCTCGACAGGACTACCTCCTCCTACGAGCAGTACTTC. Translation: CASSLDRTTSSYEQYF.

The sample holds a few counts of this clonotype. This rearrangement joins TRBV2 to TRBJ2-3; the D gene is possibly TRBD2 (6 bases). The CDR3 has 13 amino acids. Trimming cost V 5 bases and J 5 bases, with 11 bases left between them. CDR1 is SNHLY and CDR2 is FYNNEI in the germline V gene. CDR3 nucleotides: TGTGCCAGCAGTCGGGACTCCGGAGATACGCAGTATTTT. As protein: CASSRDSGDTQYF.

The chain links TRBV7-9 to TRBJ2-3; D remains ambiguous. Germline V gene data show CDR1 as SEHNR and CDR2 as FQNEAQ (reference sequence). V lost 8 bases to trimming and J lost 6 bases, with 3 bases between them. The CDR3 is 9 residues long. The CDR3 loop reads CASPDTQYF. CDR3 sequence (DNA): TGTGCCAGCCCGGATACGCAGTATTTT.

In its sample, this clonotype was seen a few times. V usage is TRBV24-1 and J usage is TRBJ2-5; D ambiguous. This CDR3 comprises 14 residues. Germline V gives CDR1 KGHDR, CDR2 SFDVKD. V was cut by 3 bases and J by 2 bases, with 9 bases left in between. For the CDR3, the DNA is TGTGCCACCAGTGATACATCCATACAAGAGACCCAGTACTTC. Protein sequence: CATSDTSIQETQYF.

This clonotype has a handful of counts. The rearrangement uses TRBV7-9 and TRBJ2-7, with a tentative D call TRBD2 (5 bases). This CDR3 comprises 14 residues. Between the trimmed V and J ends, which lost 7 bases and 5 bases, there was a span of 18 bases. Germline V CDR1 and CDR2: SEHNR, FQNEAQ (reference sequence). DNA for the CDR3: TGTGCCAGCACCGGACTTAGGGAATTCCACGAGCAGTACTTC. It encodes CASTGLREFHEQYF.

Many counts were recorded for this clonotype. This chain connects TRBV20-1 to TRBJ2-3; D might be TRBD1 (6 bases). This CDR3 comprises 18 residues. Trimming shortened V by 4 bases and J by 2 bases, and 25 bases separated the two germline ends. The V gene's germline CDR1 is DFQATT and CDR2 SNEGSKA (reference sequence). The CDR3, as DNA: TGCAGTGCTAATAGCCCAGGCACCAAATGGGGGCCCACAGATACGCAGTATTTT. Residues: CSANSPGTKWGPTDTQYF.

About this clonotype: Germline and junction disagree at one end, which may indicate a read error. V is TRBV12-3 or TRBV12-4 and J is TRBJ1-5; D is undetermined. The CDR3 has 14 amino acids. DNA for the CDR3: TGTGCCAGCAGCCTAAGAGCAGGATCTCAGCTCCAGCATTTT. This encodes CASSLRAGSQLQHF.

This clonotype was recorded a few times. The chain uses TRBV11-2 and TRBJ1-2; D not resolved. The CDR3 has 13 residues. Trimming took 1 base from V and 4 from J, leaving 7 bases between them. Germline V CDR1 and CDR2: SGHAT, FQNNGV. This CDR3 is CASSLVEGYGYTF. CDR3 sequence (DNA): TGTGCCAGCAGCTTAGTGGAGGGCTATGGCTACACCTTC.

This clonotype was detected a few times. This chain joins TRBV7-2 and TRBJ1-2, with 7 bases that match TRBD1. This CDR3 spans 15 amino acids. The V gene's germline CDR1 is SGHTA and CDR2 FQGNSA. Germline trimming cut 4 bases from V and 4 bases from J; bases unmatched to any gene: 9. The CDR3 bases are TGTGCCAGCAGCTCGAACTACAGGGGAAGCTATGGCTACACCTTC. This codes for CASSSNYRGSYGYTF.

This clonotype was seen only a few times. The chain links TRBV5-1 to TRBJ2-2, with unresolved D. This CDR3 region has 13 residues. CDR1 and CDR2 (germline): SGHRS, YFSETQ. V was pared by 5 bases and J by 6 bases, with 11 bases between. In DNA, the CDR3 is TGCGCCAGCAGGGATGGGGATCCCGGGGAGCTGTTTTTT. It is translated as CASRDGDPGELFF. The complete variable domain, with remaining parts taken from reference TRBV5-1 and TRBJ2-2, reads KAGVTQTPRYLIKTRGQQVTLSCSPISGHRSVSWYQQTPGQGLQFLFEYFSETQRNKGNFPGRFSGRQFSNSRSEMNVSTLELGDSALYLCASRDGDPGELFFGEGSRLTVL.

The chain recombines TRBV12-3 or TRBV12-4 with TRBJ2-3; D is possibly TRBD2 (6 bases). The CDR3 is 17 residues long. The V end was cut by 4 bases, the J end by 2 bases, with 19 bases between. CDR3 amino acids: CASSSLWDFEDTDTQYF. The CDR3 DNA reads TGTGCCAGCAGTTCCCTTTGGGACTTTGAGGACACAGATACGCAGTATTTT.

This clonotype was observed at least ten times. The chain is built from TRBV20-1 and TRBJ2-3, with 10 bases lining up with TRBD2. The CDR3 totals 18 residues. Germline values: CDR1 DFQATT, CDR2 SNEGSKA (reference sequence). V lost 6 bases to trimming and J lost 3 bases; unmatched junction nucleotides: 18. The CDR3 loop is CSATAASGGPVGTDTQYF. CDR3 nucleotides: TGCAGTGCAACCGCTGCTAGCGGGGGACCCGTAGGGACAGATACGCAGTATTTT.

The CDR3 sequence is CSARDQGGASTDTQYF. The CDR3 coding sequence is TGCAGTGCTAGAGATCAAGGCGGGGCCTCCACAGATACGCAGTATTTT. The chain couples TRBV20-1 to TRBJ2-3; tentatively, D is TRBD2 (6 bases). The CDR3 is 16 residues long. CDR1 is DFQATT and CDR2 is SNEGSKA in the germline V gene (reference sequence). Trimming left V 0 bases short and J 2 bases short, with 15 bases between.

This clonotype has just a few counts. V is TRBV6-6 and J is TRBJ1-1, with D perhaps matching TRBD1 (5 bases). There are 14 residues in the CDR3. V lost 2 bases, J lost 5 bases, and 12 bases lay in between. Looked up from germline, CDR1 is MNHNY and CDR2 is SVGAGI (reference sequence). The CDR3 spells CASSYGGGSTEAFF. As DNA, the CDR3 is TGTGCCAGCAGTTACGGGGGGGGGAGTACTGAAGCTTTCTTT.

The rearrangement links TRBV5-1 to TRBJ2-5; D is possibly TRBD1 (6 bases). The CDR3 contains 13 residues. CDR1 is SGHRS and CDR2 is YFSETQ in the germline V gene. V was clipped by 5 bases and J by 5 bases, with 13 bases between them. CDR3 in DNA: TGCGCCAGCAGTAGGGGGTCGGAGGAGACCCAGTACTTC. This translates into CASSRGSEETQYF.

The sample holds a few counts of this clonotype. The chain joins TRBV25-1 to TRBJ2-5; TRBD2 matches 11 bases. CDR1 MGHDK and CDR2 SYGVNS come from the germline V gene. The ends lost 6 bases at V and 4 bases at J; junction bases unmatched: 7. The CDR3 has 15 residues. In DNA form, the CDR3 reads TGTGCCAGCAGCCCAACGACTAGCGGGGTAGAGACCCAGTACTTC. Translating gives CASSPTTSGVETQYF.

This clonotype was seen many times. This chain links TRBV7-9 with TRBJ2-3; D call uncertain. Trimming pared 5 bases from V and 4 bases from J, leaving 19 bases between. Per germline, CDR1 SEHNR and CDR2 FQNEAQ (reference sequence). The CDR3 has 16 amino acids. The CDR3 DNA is TGTGCCAGCAGCCCTAGGAAGGTCGGAGTCGCAGATACGCAGTATTTT. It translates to CASSPRKVGVADTQYF.

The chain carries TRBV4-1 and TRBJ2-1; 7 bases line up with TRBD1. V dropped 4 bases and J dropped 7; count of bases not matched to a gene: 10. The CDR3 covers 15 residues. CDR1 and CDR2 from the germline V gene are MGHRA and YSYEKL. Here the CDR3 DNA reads TGCGCCAGCAGCCTAGAACCCGGGACAGCGAATGAGCAGTTCTTC. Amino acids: CASSLEPGTANEQFF.

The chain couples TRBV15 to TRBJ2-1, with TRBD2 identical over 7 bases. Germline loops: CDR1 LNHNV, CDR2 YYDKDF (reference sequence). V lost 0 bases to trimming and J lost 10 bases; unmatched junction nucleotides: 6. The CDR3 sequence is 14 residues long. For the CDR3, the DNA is TGTGCCACCAGCAGAGATGGGGAGGGGCGCGAGCAGTTCTTC. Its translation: CATSRDGEGREQFF. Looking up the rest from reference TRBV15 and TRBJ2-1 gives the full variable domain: DAMVIQNPRYQVTQFGKPVTLSCSQTLNHNVMYWYQQKSSQAPKLLFHYYDKDFNNEADTPDNFQSRRPNTSFCFLDIRSPGLGDTAMYLCATSRDGEGREQFFGPGTRLTVL.

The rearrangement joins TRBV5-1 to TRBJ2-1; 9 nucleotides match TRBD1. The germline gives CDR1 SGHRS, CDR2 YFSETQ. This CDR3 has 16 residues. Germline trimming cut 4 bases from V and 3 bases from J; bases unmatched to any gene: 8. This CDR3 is CASSIGDRGIYNEQFF. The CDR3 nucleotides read TGCGCCAGCAGCATAGGTGACAGGGGGATCTACAATGAGCAGTTCTTC.

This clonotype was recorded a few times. CDR3 protein: CASSPVPETDTQYF. The CDR3 bases are TGCGCCAGCAGCCCCGTCCCTGAAACAGATACGCAGTATTTT. The V gene is TRBV5-1, the J gene TRBJ2-3; D ambiguous. Germline V gives CDR1 SGHRS, CDR2 YFSETQ. This CDR3 is built from 14 residues. The V end was cut by 4 bases, the J end by 3 bases, with 12 bases between.

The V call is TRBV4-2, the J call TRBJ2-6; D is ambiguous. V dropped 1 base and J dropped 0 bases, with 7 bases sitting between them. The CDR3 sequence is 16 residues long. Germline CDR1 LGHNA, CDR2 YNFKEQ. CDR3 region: CASSQAHRSGANVLTF. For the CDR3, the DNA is TGTGCCAGCAGCCAAGCCCACCGCTCTGGGGCCAACGTCCTGACTTTC.

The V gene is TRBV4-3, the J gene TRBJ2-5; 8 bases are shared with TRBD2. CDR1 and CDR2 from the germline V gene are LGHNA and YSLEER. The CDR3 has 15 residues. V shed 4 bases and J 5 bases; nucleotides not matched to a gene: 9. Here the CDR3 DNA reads TGCGCCAGCAGCCCAACGGCGGGACTAGGGGAGACCCAGTACTTC. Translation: CASSPTAGLGETQYF.

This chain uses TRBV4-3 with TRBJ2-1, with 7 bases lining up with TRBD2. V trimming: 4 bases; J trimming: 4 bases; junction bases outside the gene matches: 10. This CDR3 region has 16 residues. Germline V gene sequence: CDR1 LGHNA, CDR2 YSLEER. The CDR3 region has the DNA TGCGCCAGCAGCCGTTTATCGGCGGGGGATTACAATGAGCAGTTCTTC. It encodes CASSRLSAGDYNEQFF.

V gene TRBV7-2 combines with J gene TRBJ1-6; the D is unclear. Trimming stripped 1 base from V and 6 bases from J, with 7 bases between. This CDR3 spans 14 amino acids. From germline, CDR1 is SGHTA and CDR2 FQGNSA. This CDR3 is CASSLDGSNSPLHF. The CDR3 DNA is TGTGCCAGCAGCTTAGATGGCTCTAATTCACCCCTCCACTTT. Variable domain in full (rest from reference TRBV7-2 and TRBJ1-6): GAGVSQSPSNKVTEKGKDVELRCDPISGHTALYWYRQSLGQGLEFLIYFQGNSAPDKSGLPSDRFSAERTGGSVSTLTIQRTQQEDSAVYLCASSLDGSNSPLHFGNGTRLTVT.